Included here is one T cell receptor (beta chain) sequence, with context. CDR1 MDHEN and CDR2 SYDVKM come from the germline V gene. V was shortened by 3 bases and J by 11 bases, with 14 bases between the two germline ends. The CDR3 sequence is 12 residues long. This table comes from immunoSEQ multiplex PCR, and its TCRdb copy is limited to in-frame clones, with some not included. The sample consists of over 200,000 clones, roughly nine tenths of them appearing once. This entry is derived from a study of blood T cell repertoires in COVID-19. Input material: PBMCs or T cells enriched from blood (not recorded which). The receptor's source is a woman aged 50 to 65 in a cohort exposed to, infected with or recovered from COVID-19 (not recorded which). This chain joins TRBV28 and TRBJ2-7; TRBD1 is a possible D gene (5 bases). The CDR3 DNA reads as TGTGCCAGCAGTTTCAGGGAAGGCGTGGAGTACTTC. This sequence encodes CASSFREGVEYF.